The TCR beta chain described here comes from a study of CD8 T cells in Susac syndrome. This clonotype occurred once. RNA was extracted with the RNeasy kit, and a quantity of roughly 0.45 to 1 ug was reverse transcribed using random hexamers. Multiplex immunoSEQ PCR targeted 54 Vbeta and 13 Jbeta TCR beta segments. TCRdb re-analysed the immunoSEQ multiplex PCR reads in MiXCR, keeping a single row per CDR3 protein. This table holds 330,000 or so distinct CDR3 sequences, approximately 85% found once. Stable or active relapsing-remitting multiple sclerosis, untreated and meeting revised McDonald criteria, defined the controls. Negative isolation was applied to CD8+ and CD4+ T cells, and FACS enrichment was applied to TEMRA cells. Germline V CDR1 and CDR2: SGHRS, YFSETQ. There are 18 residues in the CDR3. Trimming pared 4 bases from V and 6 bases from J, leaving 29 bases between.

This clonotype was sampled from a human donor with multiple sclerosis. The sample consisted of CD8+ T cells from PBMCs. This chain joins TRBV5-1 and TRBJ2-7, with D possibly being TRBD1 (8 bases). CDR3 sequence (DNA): TGCGCCAGCAGCCTGGGGGGGACGTGGAGACAGGGGATGAGCGAGCAGTACTTC. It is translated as CASSLGGTWRQGMSEQYF.